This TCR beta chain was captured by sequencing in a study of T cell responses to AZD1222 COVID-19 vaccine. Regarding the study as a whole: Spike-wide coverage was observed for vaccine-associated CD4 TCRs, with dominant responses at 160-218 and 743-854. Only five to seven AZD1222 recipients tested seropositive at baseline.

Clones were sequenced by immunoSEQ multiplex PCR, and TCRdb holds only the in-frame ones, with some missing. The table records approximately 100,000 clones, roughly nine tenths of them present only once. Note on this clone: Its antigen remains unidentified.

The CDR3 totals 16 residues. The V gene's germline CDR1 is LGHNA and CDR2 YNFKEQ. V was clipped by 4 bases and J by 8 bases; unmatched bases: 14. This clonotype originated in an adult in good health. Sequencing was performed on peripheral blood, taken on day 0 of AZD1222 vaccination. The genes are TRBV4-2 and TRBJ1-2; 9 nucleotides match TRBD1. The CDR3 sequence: CASSREEPGQGEGYTF. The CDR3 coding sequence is TGTGCCAGCAGCCGAGAGGAACCGGGACAGGGTGAAGGCTACACCTTC.